The 17 T cell receptor beta chains presented below share a single source sample, sequenced in a study of T cell responses to AZD1222 COVID-19 vaccine. The table came from immunoSEQ multiplex PCR; TCRdb's copy has only in-frame clones and leaves some out. Of 90,000 to 150,000 clones in the sample, approximately 90% were seen once. Material: peripheral blood, obtained 28 days after the second AZD1222 dose. These receptors originate from an adult who received the AZD1222 COVID-19 vaccine.

The rearrangement uses TRBV19 and TRBJ1-6; the match to TRBD1 covers 8 bases. The germline CDR1 and CDR2 sequences are LNHDA and SQIVND (reference sequence). This CDR3 region has 15 residues. The J segment lost 9 bases and the V segment lost 8 bases, leaving 12 bases of the junction unmatched. The DNA of the CDR3 is TGTGCCAGTTCTCCCTTTCAGGGGGCCGGTTCACCCCTCCACTTT. Amino acid sequence: CASSPFQGAGSPLHF.

The CDR3 sequence is CASGHRENNSPLHF. CDR3 nucleotides: TGTGCCAGCGGGCACCGGGAGAATAATTCACCCCTCCACTTT. The V gene is TRBV6-5, the J gene TRBJ1-6; D is unresolved. The V and J ends lost 8 bases and 5 bases respectively, with 13 bases between them. CDR1 and CDR2 (germline): MNHEY, SVGAGI. This CDR3 comprises 14 residues.

V gene TRBV5-6 combines with J gene TRBJ1-1; the D gene is possibly TRBD1 (5 bases). The germline CDR1 and CDR2 sequences are SGHDT and YYEEEE. V was trimmed by 4 bases and J by 1 base, leaving 23 bases between them. The CDR3 covers 18 residues. The CDR3 bases are TGTGCCAGCAGCCCCACTACTGGCCAGGGCCGAGGGAACACTGAAGCTTTCTTT. This encodes CASSPTTGQGRGNTEAFF.

This clone has a handful of counts. This chain links TRBV4-1 with TRBJ1-6, with D possibly being TRBD1 (5 bases). The CDR3 runs 20 residues. From germline, CDR1 is MGHRA and CDR2 YSYEKL. Trimming removed 3 bases from V and 3 bases from J, with 24 bases in between. The CDR3, as DNA: TGCGCCAGCAGCCAGGATCCCGCGGGGGGGAATTTCGTCTATAATTCACCCCTCCACTTT. It codes for CASSQDPAGGNFVYNSPLHF.

The chain combines TRBV11-2 with TRBJ2-6, with 7 positions matching TRBD1. The germline gives CDR1 SGHAT, CDR2 FQNNGV. The CDR3 covers 17 residues. J gave up 0 bases and V 6 bases, and 8 bases lay outside the gene matches. The DNA of the CDR3 is TGTGCCAGCAGATCCGGGACAGCAAGCTCTGGGGCCAACGTCCTGACTTTC. Its translation is CASRSGTASSGANVLTF.

For the CDR3, the DNA is TGTGCCAGTAGTATGATCGAAGGGGACGACTATGGCTACACCTTC. Translation gives CASSMIEGDDYGYTF. This sequence joins TRBV19 and TRBJ1-2, with a weak D call TRBD1 (5 bases). Germline V gene sequence: CDR1 LNHDA, CDR2 SQIVND (reference sequence). Trimming cost V 3 bases and J 3 bases, with 14 bases left between them. This CDR3 is built from 15 residues.

This clone was picked up one time. V gene TRBV6-5 combines with J gene TRBJ2-3; a weak D match, TRBD1 (6 bases). Trimming cost V 6 bases and J 2 bases, with 12 bases left between them. This CDR3 is 14 amino acids long. Per germline, CDR1 MNHEY and CDR2 SVGAGI. The CDR3 DNA sequence: TGTGCCAGCAGACCGGGACACCTCACAGATACGCAGTATTTT. Translation gives CASRPGHLTDTQYF.

The rearrangement uses TRBV27 and TRBJ1-1; 9 nucleotides align to TRBD1. Germline values: CDR1 MNHEY, CDR2 SMNVEV (reference sequence). The CDR3 runs to 13 residues. V gave up 5 bases and J gave up 4 bases; unmatched junction bases: 2. CDR3 loop: CASSEDRGTEAFF. The CDR3 region has the DNA TGTGCCAGCAGTGAGGACAGGGGCACTGAAGCTTTCTTT.

The chain is built from TRBV4-3 and TRBJ2-2; D is possibly TRBD2 (7 bases). The V gene lost 0 bases and the J gene lost 9 bases, with 14 bases spanning the gap. The germline V gene has CDR1 LGHNA and CDR2 YSLEER. The CDR3 has 15 amino acids. Written as DNA, the CDR3 is TGCGCCAGCAGCCAAGATGGAGGGGGGGGAAGGGAGCTGTTTTTT. It encodes CASSQDGGGGRELFF.

This chain joins TRBV23-1 and TRBJ1-1; TRBD1 might be the D (6 bases). TRBV23-1 is designated an ORF whose function remains uncertain. This CDR3 region has 16 residues. Trimming stripped 11 bases from V and 1 base from J, with 23 bases between. In DNA, the CDR3 is TGCGCCCCGGTGCCAGGAAGCGGGGGGGCGAACACTGAAGCTTTCTTT. This encodes CAPVPGSGGANTEAFF.

The V gene is TRBV5-4, the J gene TRBJ2-1, with D possibly being TRBD2 (6 bases). This CDR3 contains 16 residues. Trimming took off 3 bases at V and 1 base at J, with 14 bases between the two ends. Germline CDR1 and CDR2: SGHNT and YYREEE (reference sequence). CDR3 coding DNA: TGTGCCAGCAGCTCTCGTGGGGGGATTTCCTACAATGAGCAGTTCTTC. Its translation is CASSSRGGISYNEQFF.

The J gene is TRBJ1-2, the V gene TRBV7-3, with 7 nucleotides matching TRBD1. V lost 5 bases to trimming and J lost 3 bases; unmatched junction nucleotides: 9. This CDR3 is 15 amino acids long. Germline V gene lookup returns CDR1 SGHTA and CDR2 FQGTGA. The CDR3 loop reads CASSRRAGTDYGYTF. CDR3 bases: TGTGCCAGCAGCAGAAGGGCGGGGACAGACTATGGCTACACCTTC.

This sequence joins TRBV29-1 and TRBJ1-1, with TRBD1 as a possible D gene (6 bases). This CDR3 is 15 amino acids long. The V gene's germline CDR1 is SQVTM and CDR2 ANQGSEA. The V end lost 7 bases, the J end lost 0 bases, and 18 bases lay between the germline ends. The CDR3: CSGAAGASLNTEAFF. The CDR3 DNA follows: TGCAGCGGAGCCGCAGGGGCCAGCTTGAACACTGAAGCTTTCTTT.

This chain joins TRBV19 and TRBJ2-1; 8 positions agree with TRBD2. The CDR3 runs 15 residues. With 2 bases clipped from V and 5 bases from J, the junction kept 5 bases outside the gene matches. Per germline, CDR1 LNHDA and CDR2 SQIVND (reference sequence). DNA for the CDR3: TGTGCCAGTAGTATAATGAGCGGGGGACACAATGAGCAGTTCTTC. Translated: CASSIMSGGHNEQFF.

This chain uses TRBV28 with TRBJ1-4, with D possibly being TRBD1 (6 bases). Germline assignment: CDR1 MDHEN and CDR2 SYDVKM. This CDR3 comprises 13 residues. Trimming pared 7 bases from V and 8 bases from J, leaving 14 bases between. The DNA of the CDR3 is TGTGCCAGCAAGGGGGGTATGGACGAAAAACTGTTTTTT. It translates to CASKGGMDEKLFF.

The chain links TRBV4-2 to TRBJ1-2, with D possibly being TRBD1 (6 bases). The germline V and J ends were trimmed by 0 bases and 5 bases, with 13 bases remaining between them. Germline-derived CDR1 and CDR2 are LGHNA and YNFKEQ. The CDR3 has 15 residues. The CDR3 spells CASSQEQGSSYGYTF. The CDR3 bases are TGTGCCAGCAGCCAAGAGCAGGGGTCCTCATATGGCTACACCTTC.

The chain links TRBV5-1 to TRBJ2-2; D call uncertain. Germline V gives CDR1 SGHRS, CDR2 YFSETQ. This CDR3 comprises 12 residues. Trimming took off 3 bases at V and 3 bases at J, with 3 bases between the two ends. CDR3 amino acids: CASSSYTGELFF. The CDR3 DNA reads TGCGCCAGCAGCTCTTACACCGGGGAGCTGTTTTTT.